These 2 T cell receptor beta chains share one sample of origin, sequenced in a study of cytotoxic CD8 clonotypes in ibrutinib-treated CLL. Some clones are missing from TCRdb's copy, which holds only in-frame ones; the method was immunoSEQ multiplex PCR. Of 57,000 or so clones listed, about 54% are singletons. The sample was PBMCs, taken at disease progression, from a patient treated with ibrutinib. The origin of the receptors is a human donor with chronic lymphocytic leukemia.

This clone is a singleton in its sample. The chain joins TRBV14 to TRBJ2-3; TRBD1 matches at 7 bases. V was pared by 10 bases and J by 2 bases, with 6 bases of the junction left unmatched. The germline gives CDR1 SGHDN, CDR2 FVKESK. This CDR3 comprises 13 residues. CDR3 coding DNA: TGTGCCACCTCGGGACAGATCACAGATACGCAGTATTTT. This codes for CATSGQITDTQYF.

The rearrangement joins TRBV28 to TRBJ1-1, with D possibly TRBD1 on 5 matching bases. The CDR3 extends over 13 amino acids. Trimming took off 11 bases at V and 5 bases at J, with 18 bases between the two ends. Germline lookup yields CDR1 MDHEN and CDR2 SYDVKM. CDR3 protein: CAGRGTISTEAFF. The CDR3 nucleotides read TGTGCCGGCCGGGGGACCATCAGTACTGAAGCTTTCTTT.